This is a list of T cell receptor beta chains from one sample in a study of T cells in Graves' hyperthyroidism and ophthalmopathy. One entry per CDR3 protein, called by TCRdb with MiXCR from the multiplex PCR reads. The repertoire holds 250,000 to 350,000 distinct CDR3 sequences, with roughly 15% as singletons. Sequenced input: blood. All receptors derive from a man aged 25-45 years with Graves' hyperthyroidism. CDR3s include the opening cysteine and the closing phenylalanine or tryptophan. Each record gives: D gene, clone size, V gene, J gene, CDR3 protein, CDR3 DNA. D genes are given only for firm matches. Clone sizes are given selectively: once, few, many, or a class where the clone is expanded.

D: NA
size: many
V: TRBV27
J: TRBJ2-7
CDR3: CASSPQSGLLSYEQYF
DNA: TGTGCCAGCAGTCCACAGTCGGGACTCCTATCCTACGAGCAGTACTTC

D: NA
size: many
V: TRBV2
J: TRBJ1-3
CDR3: CASSESSGNTIYF
DNA: TGTGCCAGCAGTGAATCTTCTGGAAACACCATATATTTT

D: TRBD2
size: NA
V: TRBV3-1
J: TRBJ2-7
CDR3: CASSQEITGTSEPLGEQYF
DNA: TGTGCCAGCAGCCAAGAAATAACCGGGACTAGCGAACCTTTAGGGGAGCAGTACTTC

D: TRBD1
size: many
V: TRBV12-3/TRBV12-4
J: TRBJ1-5
CDR3: CASSFRQGGSQPQHF
DNA: TGTGCCAGCAGTTTTCGACAGGGCGGTAGTCAGCCCCAGCATTTT

D: NA
size: NA
V: TRBV7-3
J: TRBJ2-3
CDR3: CASSLNPPPGTDTQYF
DNA: TGTGCCAGCAGCTTAAACCCACCGCCGGGCACAGATACGCAGTATTTT

D: NA
size: few
V: TRBV5-6
J: TRBJ2-5
CDR3: CASSLRTREETQYF
DNA: TGTGCCAGCAGCTTAAGGACCCGGGAGGAGACCCAGTACTTC

D: TRBD2
size: NA
V: TRBV7-9
J: TRBJ2-5
CDR3: CASQRGGKETQYF
DNA: TGTGCCAGCCAACGCGGGGGGAAAGAGACCCAGTACTTC

D: NA
size: few
V: TRBV11-2
J: TRBJ2-1
CDR3: CASSKRDSGTHNEQFF
DNA: TGTGCCAGCAGCAAACGGGACTCCGGAACCCACAATGAGCAGTTCTTC

D: NA
size: NA
V: TRBV6-1
J: TRBJ2-7
CDR3: CASSEASLYEQYF
DNA: TGTGCCAGCAGTGAAGCGAGTTTATACGAGCAGTACTTC

D: NA
size: NA
V: TRBV12-3/TRBV12-4
J: TRBJ1-6
CDR3: CAISNYNSPLHF
DNA: TGTGCCATCAGTAACTATAATTCACCCCTCCACTTT

D: NA
size: few
V: TRBV5-8
J: TRBJ1-2
CDR3: CASSLRGNRYGYTF
DNA: TGTGCCAGCAGCTTGCGTGGGAACCGCTATGGCTACACCTTC

D: NA
size: NA
V: TRBV4-2
J: TRBJ2-2
CDR3: CASSQDGSSGELFF
DNA: TGTGCCAGCAGCCAAGATGGGAGTTCCGGGGAGCTGTTTTTT

D: NA
size: many
V: TRBV12-3/TRBV12-4
J: TRBJ2-1
CDR3: CASNWEFGNEQFF
DNA: TGTGCCAGCAATTGGGAGTTTGGCAATGAGCAGTTCTTC

D: TRBD2
size: many
V: TRBV7-8
J: TRBJ2-3
CDR3: CASSPWLAGVLDTQYF
DNA: TGTGCCAGCAGCCCATGGCTAGCGGGAGTATTAGATACGCAGTATTTT